This T cell receptor beta chain came from a study of response to subunit inactivated influenza vaccine. A single record per CDR3 protein comes from TCRdb applying MiXCR to the RT-PCR reads. The sample shows roughly 780,000 distinct CDR3 sequences, about 18% of them seen only once. This clonotype occurred a few times. Antigen specificity is unknown. Study results and limitations: New T cells are recruited in small numbers by each seasonal influenza vaccination, according to the authors' suggestion.

CDR1 and CDR2 from the germline V gene are LGHNA and YNFKEQ. CDR3 size: 16 residues. V shed 4 bases and J 6 bases; nucleotides not matched to a gene: 11. The J gene is TRBJ2-1, the V gene TRBV4-2; 8 nucleotides line up with TRBD2. Specimen: PBMCs from blood, collected more than 4 days after vaccination. This receptor was taken from a man in his fifties who received an inactivated influenza vaccine. DNA for the CDR3: TGTGCCAGCAGCCTAGGGCCCAGCGGGAGAATCAATGAGCAGTTCTTC. Translated: CASSLGPSGRINEQFF.